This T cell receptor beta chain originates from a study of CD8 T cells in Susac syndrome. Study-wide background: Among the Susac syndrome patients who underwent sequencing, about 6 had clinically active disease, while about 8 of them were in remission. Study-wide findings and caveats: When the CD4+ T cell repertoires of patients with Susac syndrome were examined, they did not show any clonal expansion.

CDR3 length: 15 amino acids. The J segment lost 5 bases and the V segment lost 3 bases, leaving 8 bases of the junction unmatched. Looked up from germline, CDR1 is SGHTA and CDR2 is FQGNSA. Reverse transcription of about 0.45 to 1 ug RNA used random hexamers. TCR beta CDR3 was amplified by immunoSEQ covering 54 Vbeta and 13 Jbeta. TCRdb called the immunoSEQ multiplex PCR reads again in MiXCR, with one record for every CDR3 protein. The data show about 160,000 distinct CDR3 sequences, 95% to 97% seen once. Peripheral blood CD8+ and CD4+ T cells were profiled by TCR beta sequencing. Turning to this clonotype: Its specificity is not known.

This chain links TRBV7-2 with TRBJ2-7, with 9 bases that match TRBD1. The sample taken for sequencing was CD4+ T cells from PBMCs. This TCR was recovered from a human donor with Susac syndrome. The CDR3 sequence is CASSFSRDRAHEQYF. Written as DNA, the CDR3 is TGTGCCAGCAGCTTTTCCCGGGACAGGGCCCACGAGCAGTACTTC.